The 21 T cell receptor beta chains given below trace back to one sample, sequenced in a study of T cell responses to AZD1222 COVID-19 vaccine. Sequencing was performed with immunoSEQ multiplex PCR; in TCRdb, only in-frame clones are kept and a portion is missing. Of about 120,000 clones in the sample, about 89% were seen once. The material was peripheral blood, obtained on day 0 of AZD1222 vaccination. The source of these receptors is an adult in good health.

The chain combines TRBV12-3 or TRBV12-4 with TRBJ2-1, with D tentatively TRBD2 (6 bases). V was pared by 3 bases and J by 5 bases, with 8 bases between. This CDR3 is 13 amino acids long. The CDR3 region has the DNA TGTGCCAGCAGTTTGGGACTTCACAATGAGCAGTTCTTC. This encodes CASSLGLHNEQFF.

This chain links TRBV5-1 with TRBJ2-2; 7 nucleotides agree with TRBD1. The ends lost 4 bases at V and 6 bases at J; junction bases unmatched: 9. CDR1 and CDR2 from the germline V gene are SGHRS and YFSETQ. There are 15 residues in the CDR3. CDR3 nucleotides: TGCGCCAGCAGCCCTAGACAGGGACCCTCCGGGGAGCTGTTTTTT. It is translated as CASSPRQGPSGELFF.

The chain is built from TRBV7-3 and TRBJ2-2; D remains unclear. The CDR3 consists of 15 residues. V lost 3 bases, J lost 0 bases, and 8 bases lay in between. Germline CDR1 is SGHTA and CDR2 is FQGTGA. CDR3: CASSLAPANTGELFF. The CDR3, as DNA: TGTGCCAGCAGCTTGGCTCCCGCGAACACCGGGGAGCTGTTTTTT.

V gene TRBV5-1 combines with J gene TRBJ1-1; the match to TRBD1 covers 11 bases. There are 14 residues in the CDR3. Germline V CDR1 and CDR2: SGHRS, YFSETQ. After removal of 4 bases from V and 4 bases from J, the junction contained 3 bases not matched to a gene. The DNA for the CDR3 is TGCGCCAGCAGCAAGGGACAGGGGGGCACTGAAGCTTTCTTT. Residues: CASSKGQGGTEAFF.

V and J are TRBV4-2 and TRBJ2-5; TRBD1 might be the D (5 bases). Trimming pared 4 bases from V and 4 bases from J, leaving 16 bases between. Germline V CDR1 and CDR2: LGHNA, YNFKEQ. The CDR3 runs to 15 residues. The CDR3 nucleotides are TGTGCCAGCAGCCCCGCGGTTTCAGGGCTAGAGACCCAGTACTTC. Protein sequence: CASSPAVSGLETQYF.

This clone was recorded only once. The CDR3 bases are TGCGCCAGCAGCTTGGTTAGCTCCTACAATGAGCAGTTCTTC. This gives the protein CASSLVSSYNEQFF. The J gene is TRBJ2-1, the V gene TRBV5-1, with D uncertain. Trimming removed 0 bases from V and 0 bases from J, with 4 bases in between. This CDR3 is 14 amino acids long. Germline V gene sequence: CDR1 SGHRS, CDR2 YFSETQ.

The rearrangement joins TRBV25-1 to TRBJ1-6; 11 bases are a match to TRBD1. The CDR3 runs to 14 residues. CDR1 MGHDK and CDR2 SYGVNS come from the germline V gene. J was trimmed by 9 bases and V by 7 bases; bases with no gene match: 5. The CDR3: CASKGTGGVSPLHF. The CDR3 bases are TGTGCCAGCAAAGGGACAGGGGGAGTTTCACCCCTCCACTTT.

The CDR3 DNA is TGTGCCAGCAGTTTTCGGACAGGGGATGGGTGGGGTGGCTACACCTTC. It is translated as CASSFRTGDGWGGYTF. The chain is built from TRBV28 and TRBJ1-2; TRBD1 matches 9 bases. With 3 bases clipped from V and 7 bases from J, the junction kept 12 bases outside the gene matches. The CDR3 is 16 residues long. Germline V gene sequence: CDR1 MDHEN, CDR2 SYDVKM.

The CDR3 region is CASSPGTSGSSGELFF. DNA for the CDR3: TGTGCCAGCAGCCCGGGGACTAGCGGGAGTTCCGGGGAGCTGTTTTTT. J is TRBJ2-2 and V is TRBV5-4; 14 nucleotides align to TRBD2. The V gene's germline CDR1 is SGHNT and CDR2 YYREEE (reference sequence). This CDR3 contains 16 residues. The V gene end was trimmed by 4 bases and the J gene end by 6 bases; junction bases not matched to a gene: 5.

The V gene is TRBV12-3 or TRBV12-4, the J gene TRBJ2-3; possible D gene TRBD2, 6 bases. The CDR3 covers 12 residues. V shed 1 base and J shed 8 bases, with 7 bases lying between them. For the CDR3, the DNA is TGTGCCAGCAGTTTAGTGGGAGGTACGCAGTATTTT. It codes for CASSLVGGTQYF.

This clone has only a few counts. V and J are TRBV24-1 and TRBJ1-1, with TRBD1 identical over 9 bases. CDR3 size: 18 residues. Germline trimming cut 9 bases from V and 0 bases from J; bases unmatched to any gene: 16. In germline, CDR1 is KGHDR, CDR2 SFDVKD. CDR3 sequence: CATRWTGEYCRMNTEAFF. CDR3 sequence (DNA): TGTGCCACCCGCTGGACAGGGGAGTATTGTAGGATGAACACTGAAGCTTTCTTT.

This clone was counted a single time. The chain has TRBV5-6 and TRBJ1-1; D possibly corresponds to TRBD1 (5 bases). Deletions cut 0 bases from V and 8 bases from J, with 11 bases between. The CDR3 sequence is 13 residues long. The V gene's germline CDR1 is SGHDT and CDR2 YYEEEE. CDR3 DNA: TGTGCCAGCAGCTTGGCATCGACAGCCGAAGCTTTCTTT. This sequence encodes CASSLASTAEAFF.

This chain connects TRBV6-5 to TRBJ1-2; no clear D gene. The V and J ends lost 3 bases and 8 bases respectively, with 16 bases between them. Per the germline V gene, CDR1 is MNHEY and CDR2 is SVGAGI. This CDR3 has 14 residues. The CDR3 region is CASSYGETESGYTF. As DNA, the CDR3 is TGTGCCAGCAGTTATGGGGAGACGGAGTCCGGCTACACCTTC.

The chain joins TRBV10-2 to TRBJ2-1, with 12 bases identical to TRBD2. The CDR3 runs to 15 residues. V lost 3 bases, J lost 8 bases, and 5 bases stayed unmatched. Germline CDR1 WSHSY, CDR2 SAAADI. The CDR3 nucleotides are TGCGCCAGCAGTGAACGGCTAGCGGGGGGGCATGAGCAGTTCTTC. Protein: CASSERLAGGHEQFF.

This chain links TRBV7-6 with TRBJ2-1; possibly TRBD1 or TRBD2 for D (6 bases each). The CDR3 consists of 11 residues. Between the trimmed V and J ends, which lost 1 base and 12 bases, there was a span of 7 bases. Germline V gene lookup returns CDR1 SGHVS and CDR2 FNYEAQ. CDR3 DNA: TGTGCCAGCAGCTTAGGGGGGGCGCAGTTCTTC. Protein product: CASSLGGAQFF. Full variable domain (missing parts from reference TRBV7-6 and TRBJ2-1): GAGVSQSPRYKVTKRGQDVALRCDPISGHVSLYWYRQALGQGPEFLTYFNYEAQQDKSGLPNDRFSAERPEGSISTLTIQRTEQRDSAMYRCASSLGGAQFFGPGTRLTVL.

This chain joins TRBV4-1 and TRBJ2-7, with 10 bases matching TRBD2. V gave up 1 base and J gave up 3 bases; unmatched junction bases: 3. Per germline, CDR1 MGHRA and CDR2 YSYEKL. The CDR3 has 15 residues. CDR3 sequence reads: CASSQAGLAIYEQYF. The CDR3 DNA follows: TGCGCCAGCAGCCAAGCGGGACTAGCGATCTACGAGCAGTACTTC.

This rearrangement joins TRBV6-2 or TRBV6-3 to TRBJ1-3, with no clear D. The CDR3 covers 16 residues. CDR1 MNHEY and CDR2 SVGEGT come from the germline V gene. Trimming removed 5 bases from V and 0 bases from J, with 14 bases in between. The CDR3 spells CASSPQTPTSGNTIYF. The CDR3 DNA sequence: TGTGCCAGCAGTCCGCAGACACCAACCTCTGGAAACACCATATATTTT.

The chain carries TRBV9 and TRBJ2-3; weak D call: TRBD2 (5 bases). V lost 6 bases and J lost 2, with 10 bases in between. This CDR3 has 13 residues. Germline V gene sequence: CDR1 SGDLS, CDR2 YYNGEE. In nucleotides, the CDR3 is TGTGCCAGCAACCTAGCAACCACAGATACGCAGTATTTT. The encoded protein is CASNLATTDTQYF.

This clone was seen a few times. This chain links TRBV19 with TRBJ1-2, with a tentative D call TRBD1 (6 bases). Germline V lookup: CDR1 LNHDA, CDR2 SQIVND (reference sequence). The germline V and J ends were trimmed by 3 bases and 4 bases, with 12 bases remaining between them. This CDR3 spans 14 amino acids. This chain's CDR3 is CASSILQGSYGYTF. The CDR3 DNA follows: TGTGCCAGTAGTATCCTACAGGGTAGCTATGGCTACACCTTC.

This rearrangement joins TRBV5-1 to TRBJ1-1; a weak D match, TRBD1 (5 bases). The CDR3 totals 15 residues. The ends were cut back, 2 bases at V and 1 base at J, with 12 bases in the middle. CDR1 is SGHRS, CDR2 YFSETQ, per germline. The CDR3 DNA sequence: TGCGCCAGCAGCTTATATGGGACGGCGAACACTGAAGCTTTCTTT. It translates to CASSLYGTANTEAFF.

V gene TRBV10-3 combines with J gene TRBJ2-5, with 7 bases matching TRBD1. CDR1 and CDR2 from the germline V gene are ENHRY and SYGVKD. The V gene end was trimmed by 6 bases and the J gene end by 2 bases; junction bases not matched to a gene: 12. CDR3 length: 16 amino acids. DNA for the CDR3: TGTGCCATCAGCTTATTTGCCCGGGACAGTCAAGAGACCCAGTACTTC. This codes for CAISLFARDSQETQYF.